This T cell receptor beta chain appears in the sequencing data of a study of OX40 agonist ivuxolimab in advanced cancers. The repertoire was sequenced with immunoSEQ multiplex PCR; TCRdb's copy has only in-frame clones and lacks some. The profile shows more than 75,000 clones, about 88% of them singletons. Trimming removed 1 base from V and 2 bases from J; junction bases left unmatched: 2. The CDR3 sequence is 15 residues long. The V gene's germline CDR1 is SGHTA and CDR2 FQGNSA. V gene TRBV7-2 combines with J gene TRBJ2-7; 10 bases are shared with TRBD1. This specimen was CD4+ or CD8+ T cells sorted from blood, taken in a trial of the OX40 agonist ivuxolimab. The receptor comes from an adult with an advanced solid tumor such as melanoma, head and neck, liver or kidney cancer. The CDR3 is CASSLGGTGAYEQYF. CDR3 in DNA: TGTGCCAGCAGCTTAGGTGGGACAGGGGCCTACGAGCAGTACTTC.